This T cell receptor (beta chain) was captured in a study of OX40 agonist ivuxolimab in advanced cancers. Points from the study as a whole: A proportion of nonresponders additionally exhibited low normalized T-cell clonal expansion.

Germline V CDR1 and CDR2: SGDLS, YYNGEE. Trimming removed 0 bases from V and 4 bases from J; junction bases left unmatched: 7. This CDR3 spans 17 amino acids. A note on this clone: The antigen remains unidentified.

Profiled with immunoSEQ multiplex PCR; TCRdb holds only in-frame clones, not every one. The sample has 83,000 or so clones; around 84% are singletons. Exclusion of a patient followed from autoimmune disease history or systemic immunosuppression. The clonotype originates from an adult with an advanced solid tumor such as melanoma, head and neck, liver or kidney cancer. V and J are TRBV9 and TRBJ2-2; TRBD1 agrees at 9 bases. The specimen comprised CD4+ or CD8+ T cells sorted from blood, sampled in a trial of the OX40 agonist ivuxolimab. CDR3 loop: CASSVALQGAGTGELFF. In nucleotides, the CDR3 is TGTGCCAGCAGCGTAGCTTTACAGGGGGCGGGCACCGGGGAGCTGTTTTTT.